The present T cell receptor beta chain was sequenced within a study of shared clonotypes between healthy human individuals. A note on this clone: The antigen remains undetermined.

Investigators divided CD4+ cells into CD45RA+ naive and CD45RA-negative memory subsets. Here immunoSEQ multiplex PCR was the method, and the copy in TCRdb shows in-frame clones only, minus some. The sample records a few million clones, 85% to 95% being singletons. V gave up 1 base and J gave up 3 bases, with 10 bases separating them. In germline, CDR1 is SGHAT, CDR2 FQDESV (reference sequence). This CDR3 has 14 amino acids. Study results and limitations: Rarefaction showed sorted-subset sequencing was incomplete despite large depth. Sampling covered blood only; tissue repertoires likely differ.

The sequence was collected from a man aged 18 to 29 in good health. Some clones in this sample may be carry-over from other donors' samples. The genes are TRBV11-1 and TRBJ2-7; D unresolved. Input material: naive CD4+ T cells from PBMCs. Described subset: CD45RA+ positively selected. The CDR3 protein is CASSLGDGFYEQYF. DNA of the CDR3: TGTGCCAGCAGCTTAGGTGACGGTTTCTACGAGCAGTACTTC.